These T cell receptor beta chains were read from a single sample in a study of regulatory T cells in long-lasting Graves disease. TCRdb reprocessed the multiplex PCR reads via MiXCR and lists one record per CDR3 protein. Of approximately 440,000 distinct CDR3 sequences listed, roughly 15% were seen once; the top ten hold over 9%. The same data also went into a second study, on T cells in Graves' hyperthyroidism and ophthalmopathy.

Sequencing was performed on peripheral blood mononuclear cells (PBMCs), taken at new diagnosis, from a patient treated with antithyroid drugs. These receptors were collected from a man aged 35 to 55 with Graves disease. The CDR3 runs from the conserved cysteine through the conserved F or W. Each record gives: V gene, J gene, D gene, clone size, CDR3 protein, CDR3 DNA. The D gene is left open where the match is weak. Clone size appears in some rows only: once, few, many, or a class for an expanded clone.

>TRBV27|TRBJ1-1|-|few
CASRGAPGTEAFF
TGTGCCAGCAGGGGGGCGCCGGGCACTGAAGCTTTCTTT
>TRBV6-1|TRBJ2-7|TRBD1|many
CASSHGQAYEQYF
TGTGCCAGCAGCCACGGACAGGCCTACGAGCAGTACTTC
>TRBV28|TRBJ2-1|-|many
CASSFRGTLRNEQFF
TGTGCCAGCAGTTTCCGGGGCACCCTTAGGAATGAGCAGTTCTTC
>TRBV18|TRBJ1-2|-|many
CASSPSSDIYGYTF
TGTGCCAGCTCACCATCTTCGGACATCTATGGCTACACCTTC
>TRBV28|TRBJ2-1|-|many
CASSWRDSLYNEQFF
TGTGCCAGCAGTTGGAGGGACAGTCTGTACAATGAGCAGTTCTTC
>TRBV7-3|TRBJ2-1|TRBD2|many
CASSFSREGQGEQFF
TGTGCCAGCAGCTTCTCCCGGGAGGGCCAGGGTGAGCAGTTCTTC
>TRBV28|TRBJ2-1|-|many
CASRNTANEQFF
TGTGCCAGCAGAAACACCGCAAATGAGCAGTTCTTC
>TRBV27|TRBJ1-5|-|many
CASRPSGGMGQPQHF
TGTGCCAGTCGTCCCTCGGGAGGGATGGGTCAGCCCCAGCATTTT
>TRBV7-9|TRBJ2-7|-|few
CASSSVAVTYEQYF
TGTGCCAGCAGCTCCGTCGCGGTTACCTACGAGCAGTACTTC
>TRBV7-9|TRBJ2-5|-|few
CASSSGTRENQETQYF
TGTGCCAGCAGCTCCGGGACTCGCGAGAATCAAGAGACCCAGTACTTC
>TRBV10-3|TRBJ2-5|TRBD1|few
CASQGQGAETQYF
TGTGCCTCCCAAGGACAGGGGGCAGAGACCCAGTACTTC
>TRBV7-8|TRBJ2-7|TRBD2|many
CASSPLAGAINSYEQYF
TGTGCCAGCAGCCCACTAGCGGGAGCAATAAACTCCTACGAGCAGTACTTC
>TRBV20-1|TRBJ2-7|TRBD1|many
CSATRTGTYEQYF
TGCAGTGCTACCCGGACAGGGACCTACGAGCAGTACTTC
>TRBV7-9|TRBJ1-6|-|-
CASSLGTGKDSPLHF
TGTGCCAGCAGCTTAGGAACGGGAAAGGATTCACCCCTCCACTTT
>TRBV28|TRBJ1-2|-|many
CASSLTEGYTF
TGTGCCAGCAGTTTAACGGAGGGCTACACCTTC
>TRBV20-1|TRBJ2-2|TRBD2|many
CSARTSPIVTGELFF
TGCAGTGCTCGGACTAGCCCCATTGTCACCGGGGAGCTGTTTTTT